This T cell receptor beta chain comes out of a study of shared clonotypes between healthy human individuals. Trimming took off 0 bases at V and 4 bases at J, with 5 bases between the two ends. Germline CDR1 reads SGHDT; CDR2 reads YYEEEE. There are 13 residues in the CDR3. Findings of the study overall: A handful of donors showed sharing of about 4.7% of naive CD4 clonotypes. Sequencing of the sorted subsets was shown by rarefaction to be incomplete despite large depth.

Genomic DNA (from each subset) was split evenly across several immunoSEQ plates. The table came from immunoSEQ multiplex PCR; TCRdb's copy has only in-frame clones and leaves some out. The sample carries roughly 2.5 million clones, about 92% recorded once. Notes on this clone: Its antigen remains unknown. This may be a read error: a much more frequent sequence differs by one nucleotide. The sample carries other DNA sequences with the same CDR3.

The sequenced material came from naive CD4+ T cells sorted from blood. Subset here: CD45RA+ positively selected. This receptor was taken from a man aged 18 to 30 in good health. V gene TRBV5-6 combines with J gene TRBJ1-5; D gene ambiguous. The CDR3 DNA sequence: TGTGCCAGCAGCTTGGATAGAAATCAGCCCCAGCATTTT. This encodes CASSLDRNQPQHF.